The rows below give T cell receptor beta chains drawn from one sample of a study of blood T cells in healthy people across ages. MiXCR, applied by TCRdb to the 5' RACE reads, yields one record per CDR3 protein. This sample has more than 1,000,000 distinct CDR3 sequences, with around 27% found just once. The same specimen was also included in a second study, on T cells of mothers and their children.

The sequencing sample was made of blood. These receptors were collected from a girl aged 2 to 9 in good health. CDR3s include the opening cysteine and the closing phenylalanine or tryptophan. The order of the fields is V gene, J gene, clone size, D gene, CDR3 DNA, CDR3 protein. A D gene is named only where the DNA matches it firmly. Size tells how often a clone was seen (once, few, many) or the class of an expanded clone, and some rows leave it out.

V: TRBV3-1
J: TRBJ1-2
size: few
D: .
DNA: TGTGCCAGCAGCGAAGGGACGGTTCTCTATGGCTACACCTTC
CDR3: CASSEGTVLYGYTF

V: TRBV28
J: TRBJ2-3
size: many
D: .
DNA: TGTGCCAGCAGTCCCCTGGACAGCACAGATACGCAGTATTTT
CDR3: CASSPLDSTDTQYF

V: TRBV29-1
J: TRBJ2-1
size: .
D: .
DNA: TGCAGCGTCCCCCCGATGCGGGATCCGGGAAATGAGCAGTTCTTC
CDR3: CSVPPMRDPGNEQFF

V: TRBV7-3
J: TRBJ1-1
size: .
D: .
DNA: TGTGCCAGCAGCTTAACGGGGGGCGCTGAAGCTTTCTTT
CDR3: CASSLTGGAEAFF

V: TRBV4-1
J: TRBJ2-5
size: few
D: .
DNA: TGCGCCAGCAGCCCCTGGAAACAGGGTGAAGAGACCCAGTACTTC
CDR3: CASSPWKQGEETQYF

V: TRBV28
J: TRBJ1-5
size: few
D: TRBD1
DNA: TGTGCCAGCAGTTTTGAGGGATCCGCCGGGACAGGGAACAATCAGCCCCAGCATTTT
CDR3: CASSFEGSAGTGNNQPQHF

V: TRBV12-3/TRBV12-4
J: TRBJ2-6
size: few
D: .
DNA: TGTGCCAGCAGTTTCGTTTGGCAGGACTCTGGGGCCAACGTCCTGACTTTC
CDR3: CASSFVWQDSGANVLTF

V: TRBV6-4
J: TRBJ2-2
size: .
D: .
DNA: TGTGCCAGCAGAGCACCGGGACGGACAGACACCGGGGAGCTGTTTTTT
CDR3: CASRAPGRTDTGELFF

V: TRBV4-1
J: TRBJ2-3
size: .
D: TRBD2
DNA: TGCGCCAGCAGCCAAGGACTAGCGGGGGGGATGGATACGCAGTATTTT
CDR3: CASSQGLAGGMDTQYF

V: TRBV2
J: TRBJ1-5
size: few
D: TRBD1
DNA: TGTGCCAGCACGCCGGGACAGGGGGGTCAGCCCCAGCATTTT
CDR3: CASTPGQGGQPQHF

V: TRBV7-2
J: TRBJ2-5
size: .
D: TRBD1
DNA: TGTGCCAGCAGCTTAGGTGCAGGGGGCGAGGAGACCCAGTACTTC
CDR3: CASSLGAGGEETQYF

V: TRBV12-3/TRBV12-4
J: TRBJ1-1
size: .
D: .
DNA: TGTGCCAGCAGTGCGACCCCTTCGCTCGAAGCTTTCTTT
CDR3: CASSATPSLEAFF

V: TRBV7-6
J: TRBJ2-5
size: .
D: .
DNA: TGTGCCAGCAGCTCGGAGAGGGGCCGGGGGACCCAGTACTTC
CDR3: CASSSERGRGTQYF

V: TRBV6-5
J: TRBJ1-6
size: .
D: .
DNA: TGTGCCAGCAGTTACTACATTTCGGACACCCTCAATTCACCCCTCCACTTT
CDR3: CASSYYISDTLNSPLHF

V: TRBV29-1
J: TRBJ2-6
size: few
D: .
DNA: TGCAGCGTTGAGGCCAGGGGAAGCTCTGGGGCCAACGTCCTGACTTTC
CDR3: CSVEARGSSGANVLTF

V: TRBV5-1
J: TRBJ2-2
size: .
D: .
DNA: TGCGCCAGCATCCCAAACGAGGGTACGAACACCGGGGAGCTGTTTTTT
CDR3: CASIPNEGTNTGELFF

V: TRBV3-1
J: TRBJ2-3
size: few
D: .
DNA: TGTGCCAGCAGCCAAGCGCTGGAGTCAAGGAGCACAGATACGCAGTATTTT
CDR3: CASSQALESRSTDTQYF

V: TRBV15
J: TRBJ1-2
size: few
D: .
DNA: TGTGCCACCAGCCCGCGCGGGACAACCTATGGCTACACCTTC
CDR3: CATSPRGTTYGYTF